Following are 8 T cell receptor beta chains from one sample sequenced in a study of blood T cell repertoires in COVID-19. The assay was immunoSEQ multiplex PCR, and TCRdb's table has in-frame clones only and misses some. The sample has more than 100,000 clones, approximately 80% seen once. The material sequenced was peripheral blood. Source of these receptors: a woman in her fifties or sixties with active or convalescent COVID-19.

The rearrangement links TRBV7-9 to TRBJ2-2; weak D call: TRBD2 (7 bases). The CDR3 contains 14 residues. Germline values: CDR1 SEHNR, CDR2 FQNEAQ (reference sequence). Trimming cost V 7 bases and J 7 bases, with 16 bases left between them. The CDR3 DNA is TGTGCCAGCACCTCTGGGGGGGCCGGCGGGGAGCTGTTTTTT. Protein sequence: CASTSGGAGGELFF.

The CDR3 spells CASSLWGRERAGANVLTF. CDR3 in DNA: TGTGCCAGCAGCTTATGGGGGCGGGAGAGAGCTGGGGCCAACGTCCTGACTTTC. The J gene is TRBJ2-6, the V gene TRBV7-9, with D perhaps TRBD2 (7 bases). Germline-derived CDR1 and CDR2 are SEHNR and FQNEAQ (reference sequence). The CDR3 has 18 residues. The germline V and J ends were trimmed by 2 bases and 2 bases, with 16 bases remaining between them.

The chain couples TRBV29-1 to TRBJ2-3; tentatively, D is TRBD2 (6 bases). There are 13 residues in the CDR3. V was pared by 7 bases and J by 2 bases, with 13 bases between. Looked up from germline, CDR1 is SQVTM and CDR2 is ANQGSEA. The CDR3 protein is CSARGGATDTQYF. CDR3 DNA sequence: TGCAGCGCCCGGGGCGGGGCCACAGATACGCAGTATTTT.

V and J are TRBV2 and TRBJ2-2; TRBD1 matches 7 bases. The CDR3 consists of 14 residues. The junction had 8 bases not matched to a gene; V was cut back by 6 bases and J by 7 bases. The V gene's germline CDR1 is SNHLY and CDR2 FYNNEI. The CDR3 sequence: CASRQGFMVGELFF. The DNA for the CDR3 is TGTGCCAGCAGACAGGGGTTTATGGTCGGGGAGCTGTTTTTT.

The table lists this clone with a count of one. The chain recombines TRBV9 with TRBJ2-7, with D possibly matching TRBD1 (5 bases). This CDR3 has 12 residues. Germline V lookup: CDR1 SGDLS, CDR2 YYNGEE. V dropped 3 bases and J dropped 4 bases, with 8 bases sitting between them. CDR3 DNA sequence: TGTGCCAGCAGCGCCCAGGGTTACGAGCAGTACTTC. Translated: CASSAQGYEQYF.

This chain uses TRBV5-1 with TRBJ1-6; a weak D match, TRBD1 (6 bases). The V end was cut by 5 bases, the J end by 3 bases, with 18 bases between. The CDR3 covers 17 residues. Germline-derived CDR1 and CDR2 are SGHRS and YFSETQ. The CDR3 is CASSLTPDRLYNSPLHF. CDR3 nucleotide sequence: TGCGCCAGCAGTTTAACACCCGACAGGCTCTATAATTCACCCCTCCACTTT.

V and J are TRBV28 and TRBJ2-1; TRBD2 matches 7 bases. V shed 4 bases, J shed 7 bases, and the junction held 13 bases outside the gene matches. This CDR3 has 16 residues. Per germline, CDR1 MDHEN and CDR2 SYDVKM. CDR3 residues: CASSSPDLAVGNEQFF. For the CDR3, the DNA is TGTGCCAGCAGTTCCCCTGATCTAGCGGTCGGAAATGAGCAGTTCTTC. The whole variable domain, remainder taken from reference TRBV28 and TRBJ2-1, is DVKVTQSSRYLVKRTGEKVFLECVQDMDHENMFWYRQDPGLGLRLIYFSYDVKMKEKGDIPEGYSVSREKKERFSLILESASTNQTSMYLCASSSPDLAVGNEQFFGPGTRLTVL.

For the CDR3, the DNA is TGTGCCAGCAAGTTTGACAGGGTTTATAATTCACCCCTCCACTTT. Its translation is CASKFDRVYNSPLHF. The gene calls are TRBV2 and TRBJ1-6, with 7 bases lining up with TRBD1. The CDR3 runs 15 residues. The trim removed 7 bases at V and 4 bases at J, leaving 7 bases unmatched. Germline V gives CDR1 SNHLY, CDR2 FYNNEI.